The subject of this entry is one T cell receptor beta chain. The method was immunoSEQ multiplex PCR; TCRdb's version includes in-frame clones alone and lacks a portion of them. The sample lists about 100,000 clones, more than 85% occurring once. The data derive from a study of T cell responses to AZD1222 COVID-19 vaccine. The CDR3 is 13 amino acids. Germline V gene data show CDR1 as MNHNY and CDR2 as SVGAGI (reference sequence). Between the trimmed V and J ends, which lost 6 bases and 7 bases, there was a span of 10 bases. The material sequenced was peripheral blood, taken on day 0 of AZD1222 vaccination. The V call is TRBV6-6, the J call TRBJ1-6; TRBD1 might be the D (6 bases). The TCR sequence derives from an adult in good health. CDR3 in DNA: TGTGCCAGCAGCCCTACAGGGAATTCACCCCTCCACTTT. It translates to CASSPTGNSPLHF.